The 2 T cell receptor beta chains given below trace back to one sample, sequenced in a study of molecular identifiers for immune sequencing clone quantification. Via MiXCR, TCRdb re-called the PCR reads, giving one row per CDR3 protein. The table lists approximately 550,000 distinct CDR3 sequences, about a quarter of them singletons. The sequenced material came from naive CD8+ T cells from blood, with Jurkat cell RNA spiked in. Described subset: FACS-sorted CD8+CD4-CCR7+CD45RA+ naive T cells. Source of these receptors: a human donor in good health. Some libraries in this study had Jurkat cell RNA spiked in.

This clonotype was detected a few times. The rearrangement links TRBV5-1 to TRBJ2-7, with TRBD1 as a possible D gene (6 bases). The CDR3 runs to 16 residues. Germline CDR1 and CDR2: SGHRS and YFSETQ. Deletions cut 0 bases from V and 0 bases from J, with 13 bases between. CDR3 sequence: CASSLEITGSSYEQYF. For the CDR3, the DNA is TGCGCCAGCAGCTTGGAGATTACAGGGAGCTCCTACGAGCAGTACTTC.

With respect to this clonotype: Being one base from a much bigger clone, this may be a read error. V is TRBV9 and J is TRBJ2-3, with D hard to call. There are 11 residues in the CDR3. CDR1 and CDR2 from the germline V gene are SGDLS and YYNGEE. The CDR3 loop is CASSASDTQNF. In nucleotides, the CDR3 is TGTGCCAGCAGCGCCTCAGATACGCAGAATTTT.